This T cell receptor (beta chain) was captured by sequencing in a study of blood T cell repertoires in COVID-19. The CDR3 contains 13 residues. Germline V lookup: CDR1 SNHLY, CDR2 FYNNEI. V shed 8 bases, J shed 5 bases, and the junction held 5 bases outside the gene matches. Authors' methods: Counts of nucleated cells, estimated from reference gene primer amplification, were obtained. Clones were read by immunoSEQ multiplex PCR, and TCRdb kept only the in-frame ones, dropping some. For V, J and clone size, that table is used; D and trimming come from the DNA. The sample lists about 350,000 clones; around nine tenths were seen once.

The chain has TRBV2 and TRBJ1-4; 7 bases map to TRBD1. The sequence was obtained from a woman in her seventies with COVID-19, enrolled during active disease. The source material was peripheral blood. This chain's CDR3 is CASQRGLNEKLFF. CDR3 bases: TGTGCCAGCCAGAGGGGGCTCAATGAAAAACTGTTTTTT.